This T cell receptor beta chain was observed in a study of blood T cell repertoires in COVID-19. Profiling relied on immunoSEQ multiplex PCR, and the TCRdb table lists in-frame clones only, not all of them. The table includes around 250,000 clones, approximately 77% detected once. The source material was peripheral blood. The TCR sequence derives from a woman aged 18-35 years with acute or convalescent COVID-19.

CDR3 DNA sequence: TGTGCCAGCAGTCAGCTAGCGGGGGGCTACAATGAGCAGTTCTTC. Protein: CASSQLAGGYNEQFF. The gene calls are TRBV14 and TRBJ2-1; 11 nucleotides match TRBD2. The V gene end was trimmed by 6 bases and the J gene end by 3 bases; junction bases not matched to a gene: 4. This CDR3 has 15 residues. Germline V gene lookup returns CDR1 SGHDN and CDR2 FVKESK.